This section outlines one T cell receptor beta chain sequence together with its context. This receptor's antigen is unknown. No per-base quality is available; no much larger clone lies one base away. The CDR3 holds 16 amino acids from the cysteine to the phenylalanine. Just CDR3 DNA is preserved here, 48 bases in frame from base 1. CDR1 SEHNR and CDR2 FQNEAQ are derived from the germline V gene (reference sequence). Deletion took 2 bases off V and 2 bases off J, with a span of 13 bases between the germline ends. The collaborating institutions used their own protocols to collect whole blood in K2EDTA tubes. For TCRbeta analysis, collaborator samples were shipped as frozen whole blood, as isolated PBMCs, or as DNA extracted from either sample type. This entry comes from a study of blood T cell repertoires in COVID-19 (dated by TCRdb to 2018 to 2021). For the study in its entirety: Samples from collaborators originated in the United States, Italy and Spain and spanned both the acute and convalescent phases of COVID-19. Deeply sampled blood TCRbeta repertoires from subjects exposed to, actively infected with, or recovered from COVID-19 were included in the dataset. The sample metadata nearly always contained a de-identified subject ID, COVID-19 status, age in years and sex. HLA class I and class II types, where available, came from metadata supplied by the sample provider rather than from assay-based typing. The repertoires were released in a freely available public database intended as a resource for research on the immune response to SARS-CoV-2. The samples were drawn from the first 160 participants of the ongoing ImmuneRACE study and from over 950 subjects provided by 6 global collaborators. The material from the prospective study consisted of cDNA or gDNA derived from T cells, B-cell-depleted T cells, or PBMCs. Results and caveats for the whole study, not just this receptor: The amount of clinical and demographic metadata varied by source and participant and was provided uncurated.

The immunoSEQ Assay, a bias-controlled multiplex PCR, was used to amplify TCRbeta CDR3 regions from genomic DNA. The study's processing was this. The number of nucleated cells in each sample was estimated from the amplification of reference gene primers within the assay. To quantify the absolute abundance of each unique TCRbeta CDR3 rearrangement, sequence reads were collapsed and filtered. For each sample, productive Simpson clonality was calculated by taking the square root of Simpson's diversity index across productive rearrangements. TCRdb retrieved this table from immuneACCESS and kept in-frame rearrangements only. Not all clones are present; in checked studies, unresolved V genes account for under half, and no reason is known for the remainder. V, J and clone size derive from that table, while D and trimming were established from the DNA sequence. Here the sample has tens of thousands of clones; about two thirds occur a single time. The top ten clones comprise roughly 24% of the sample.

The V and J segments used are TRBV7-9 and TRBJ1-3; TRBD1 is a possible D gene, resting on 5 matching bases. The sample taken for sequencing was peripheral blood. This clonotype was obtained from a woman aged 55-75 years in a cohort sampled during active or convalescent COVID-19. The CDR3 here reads CASSLPRRGTGNTIYF. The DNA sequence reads TGTGCCAGCAGCTTACCAAGAAGGGGAACTGGAAACACCATATATTTT.